The clone carrying this TCR beta chain was seen only once. An input of roughly 0.5 to 1 ug of RNA was subjected to reverse transcription using random hexamers. Coverage of TCR beta CDR3 amplification by immunoSEQ multiplex PCR extended to 54 Vbeta and 13 Jbeta. TCRdb independently ran MiXCR on the immunoSEQ multiplex PCR reads; one entry per CDR3 protein. The repertoire has about 84,000 distinct CDR3 sequences, about 96% of them found once; the top ten carry roughly 0.45%. This record comes from a study of CD8 T cells in Susac syndrome. About the research overall: Susac syndrome patients were untreated, on corticosteroids with some adding intravenous immunoglobulin, or on intravenous immunoglobulin only.

Germline V gene sequence: CDR1 MGHRA, CDR2 YSYEKL. The CDR3 runs to 20 residues. The junction had 14 bases not matched to a gene; V was cut back by 4 bases and J by 0 bases. The rearrangement uses TRBV4-1 and TRBJ1-4, with 10 positions matching TRBD1. Sequences were obtained from CD8+ T cells from PBMCs. This TCR derives from a human donor with Susac syndrome. CDR3 in amino acids: CASSLTTGGAPKATNEKLFF. In DNA form, the CDR3 reads TGCGCCAGCAGCCTTACGACAGGGGGCGCCCCCAAAGCAACTAATGAAAAACTGTTTTTT.